Below are 3 T cell receptor beta chains sequenced from a single sample in a study of blood T cells in healthy people across ages (dated by TCRdb to between 2014 and 2016). The library was obtained by 5' RACE. For sequencing, an Illumina HiSeq 2500 was employed. The second PCR ran for roughly 7 to 11 cycles and used a J-beta primer mix along with a sample-barcoded 5' primer. TCRdb's own reprocessing of the public reads used fastp at Q25 and MiXCR and kept productive beta chains. Every CDR3 protein is listed once, alongside the most common genes and DNA of its rows. The sample has approximately 940,000 distinct CDR3 sequences on record, under 50% of them singletons. The biggest ten clones account for about an eighth of the sample. The sample consisted of blood. These receptors were collected from a man aged 25 to 40 in good health.

This clonotype was picked up one time. The V gene is TRBV6-6, the J gene TRBJ2-7; D is unclear. V was clipped by 0 bases and J by 7 bases, with 7 bases between them. The CDR3 loop spans 12 amino acids. Per the germline V gene, CDR1 is MNHNY and CDR2 is SVGAGI (reference sequence). DNA of the CDR3: TGTGCCAGCAGTTACTCGTTAGGGGAGCAGTACTTC. This gives the protein CASSYSLGEQYF.

This chain joins TRBV4-2 and TRBJ2-1; D is unclear. The CDR3 runs 16 residues. Germline V CDR1 and CDR2: LGHNA, YNFKEQ. Trimming shortened V by 0 bases and J by 0 bases, and 9 bases separated the two germline ends. CDR3 bases: TGTGCCAGCAGCCAAGATCGGCTAGGCTCCTACAATGAGCAGTTCTTC. Residues: CASSQDRLGSYNEQFF.

The V call is TRBV4-3, the J call TRBJ2-5; D unresolved. Looked up from germline, CDR1 is LGHNA and CDR2 is YSLEER. The CDR3 is 15 amino acids. Trimming pared 0 bases from V and 11 bases from J, leaving 19 bases between. The CDR3 DNA reads as TGCGCCAGCAGCCAAGATAGTGGCCTTAACAATGAGCAGTACTTC. Protein product: CASSQDSGLNNEQYF.